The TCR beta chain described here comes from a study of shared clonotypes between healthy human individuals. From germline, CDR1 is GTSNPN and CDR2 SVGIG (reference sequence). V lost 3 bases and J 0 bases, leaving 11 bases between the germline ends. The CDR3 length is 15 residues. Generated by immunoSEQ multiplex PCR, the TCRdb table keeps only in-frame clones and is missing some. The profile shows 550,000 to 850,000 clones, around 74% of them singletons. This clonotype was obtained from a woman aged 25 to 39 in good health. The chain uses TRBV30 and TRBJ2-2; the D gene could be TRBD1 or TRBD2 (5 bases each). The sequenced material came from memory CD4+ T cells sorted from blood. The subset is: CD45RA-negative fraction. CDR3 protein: CAWRAGTTNTGELFF. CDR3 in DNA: TGTGCCTGGAGGGCCGGGACGACGAACACCGGGGAGCTGTTTTTT.